The 20 T cell receptor beta chains reported below all come from one sample, sequenced in a study of neurological immune-mediated disorders. TCRdb re-called the 5' RACE reads through MiXCR, storing one row per CDR3 protein. The table records 81,000 or so distinct CDR3 sequences, 5% to 5.5% of them present only once. Sequencing was performed on PBMCs. These receptors originate from a woman in her 30s with multiple sclerosis.

This clonotype was counted a few times. This chain joins TRBV3-1 and TRBJ2-2; D is ambiguous. The germline gives CDR1 LGHDT, CDR2 YNNKEL (reference sequence). V lost 4 bases and J lost 0, with 6 bases in between. This CDR3 has 14 residues. The CDR3 is CASSRNSNTGELFF. The CDR3 DNA reads as TGTGCCAGCAGCCGGAACTCGAACACCGGGGAGCTGTTTTTT. The complete variable domain, with remaining parts taken from reference TRBV3-1 and TRBJ2-2, reads DTAVSQTPKYLVTQMGNDKSIKCEQNLGHDTMYWYKQDSKKFLKIMFSYNNKELIINETVPNRFSPKSPDKAHLNLHINSLELGDSAVYFCASSRNSNTGELFFGEGSRLTVL.

This clonotype was seen ten or more times. The chain combines TRBV20-1 with TRBJ2-1; 16 bases align to TRBD2. The germline V gene encodes CDR1 DFQATT and CDR2 SNEGSKA (reference sequence). After removal of 6 bases from V and 2 bases from J, the junction contained 4 bases not matched to a gene. The CDR3 loop spans 16 amino acids. CDR3 sequence: CSALGLAGGPYNEQFF. The CDR3 bases are TGCAGTGCCCTGGGACTAGCGGGAGGGCCCTACAATGAGCAGTTCTTC.

This clonotype was seen repeatedly, ten times or more. The V call is TRBV5-1, the J call TRBJ2-1; TRBD1 matches at 10 bases. CDR1 SGHRS and CDR2 YFSETQ come from the germline V gene. The CDR3 consists of 15 residues. V shed 2 bases and J 6 bases; nucleotides not matched to a gene: 5. CDR3 region: CASSLAGQGLNEQFF. The DNA for the CDR3 is TGCGCCAGCAGCTTAGCGGGACAGGGGCTCAATGAGCAGTTCTTC. Full variable domain (remainder filled in from reference TRBV5-1 and TRBJ2-1): KAGVTQTPRYLIKTRGQQVTLSCSPISGHRSVSWYQQTPGQGLQFLFEYFSETQRNKGNFPGRFSGRQFSNSRSEMNVSTLELGDSALYLCASSLAGQGLNEQFFGPGTRLTVL.

This clonotype was counted ten times or more. The chain combines TRBV12-3 or TRBV12-4 with TRBJ2-7; D is unclear. The CDR3 sequence is 11 residues long. The V gene lost 1 base and the J gene lost 6 bases, with 4 bases spanning the gap. The CDR3 DNA reads TGTGCCAGCAGTTTAGGGGGCGAGCAGTACGTC. It codes for CASSLGGEQYV.

This clonotype was detected many times. V and J are TRBV11-1 and TRBJ2-1; tentatively, D is TRBD2 (5 bases). The length of the CDR3 is 13 residues. V was cut by 1 base and J by 7 bases, with 8 bases left in between. CDR1 SGHAT and CDR2 FQDESV come from the germline V gene (reference sequence). CDR3 nucleotides: TGTGCCAGCAGCTTAGTACCGGGGAATGAGCAGTTCTTC. Its protein is CASSLVPGNEQFF.

Many counts were recorded for this clonotype. The chain is built from TRBV5-1 and TRBJ2-1; 10 bases agree with TRBD1. Germline values: CDR1 SGHRS, CDR2 YFSETQ. With V trimmed by 3 bases and J by 1 base, 7 bases remained unmatched. CDR3 length: 17 amino acids. CDR3 in DNA: TGCGCCAGCAGCTCCAGGACAGGGGGGATTTCCTACAATGAGCAGTTCTTC. Translated, it gives CASSSRTGGISYNEQFF.

There are many counts of this clonotype. CDR3 residues: CASSLAGTSGGATDTQYF. The CDR3 DNA follows: TGCGCCAGCAGCTTGGCCGGGACTAGCGGGGGGGCCACAGATACGCAGTATTTT. The chain combines TRBV5-1 with TRBJ2-3, with 16 bases identical to TRBD2. This CDR3 contains 18 residues. Germline CDR1 SGHRS, CDR2 YFSETQ. The V gene end was trimmed by 0 bases and the J gene end by 2 bases; junction bases not matched to a gene: 3. Using reference TRBV5-1 and TRBJ2-3 for the parts outside the CDR3, the full variable domain is KAGVTQTPRYLIKTRGQQVTLSCSPISGHRSVSWYQQTPGQGLQFLFEYFSETQRNKGNFPGRFSGRQFSNSRSEMNVSTLELGDSALYLCASSLAGTSGGATDTQYFGPGTRLTVL.

This clonotype appeared many times. The chain combines TRBV7-2 with TRBJ1-1; tentative D call: TRBD1 (6 bases). V gave up 5 bases and J gave up 5 bases, with 15 bases separating them. The CDR3 has 14 residues. Germline CDR1 is SGHTA and CDR2 is FQGNSA. The CDR3 DNA reads TGTGCCAGCAGCAGACCAGGGGCGAATACTGAAGCTTTCTTT. Translation gives CASSRPGANTEAFF. The variable domain in full, completed from reference TRBV7-2 and TRBJ1-1, reads GAGVSQSPSNKVTEKGKDVELRCDPISGHTALYWYRQSLGQGLEFLIYFQGNSAPDKSGLPSDRFSAERTGGSVSTLTIQRTQQEDSAVYLCASSRPGANTEAFFGQGTRLTVV.

This clonotype appeared many times. The rearrangement joins TRBV20-1 to TRBJ1-1; possible D gene TRBD1, 6 bases. The V end lost 4 bases, the J end lost 6 bases, and 15 bases lay between the germline ends. This CDR3 is built from 13 residues. The germline CDR1 and CDR2 sequences are DFQATT and SNEGSKA (reference sequence). CDR3 in DNA: TGCAGTGCTATCGGGAGGGGGGGGGCTGAAGCTTTCTTT. Amino acid sequence: CSAIGRGGAEAFF.

The sample holds many counts of this clonotype. The chain has TRBV3-1 and TRBJ1-1; TRBD1 is a possible D gene (5 bases). The ends were cut back, 1 base at V and 3 bases at J, with 6 bases in the middle. Germline CDR1 LGHDT, CDR2 YNNKEL (reference sequence). The CDR3 is 13 amino acids. The CDR3 loop is CASSQAGHTEAFF. CDR3 nucleotide sequence: TGTGCCAGCAGCCAAGCGGGACACACTGAAGCTTTCTTT.

V and J are TRBV5-1 and TRBJ2-5; 7 bases align to TRBD1. CDR1 and CDR2 (germline): SGHRS, YFSETQ. The J segment lost 5 bases and the V segment lost 4 bases, leaving 8 bases of the junction unmatched. This CDR3 comprises 14 residues. Here the CDR3 DNA reads TGCGCCAGCAGCCTTAGACAGGGCCATGAGACCCAGTACTTC. Encoded protein: CASSLRQGHETQYF.

Only a few counts were recorded for this clonotype. The chain employs TRBV27 and TRBJ2-5, with D possibly matching TRBD1 (5 bases). The CDR3 is 14 residues long. Trimming left V 2 bases short and J 4 bases short, with 11 bases between. CDR1 MNHEY and CDR2 SMNVEV come from the germline V gene (reference sequence). The CDR3 loop is CASSLPTGGETQYF. The CDR3 region has the DNA TGTGCCAGCAGTTTACCTACAGGTGGAGAGACCCAGTACTTC.

Ten or more counts support this clonotype. CDR3 sequence reads: CASSSTISGTGYSEAFF. The CDR3 DNA reads TGCGCCAGCAGCTCGACGATATCCGGGACGGGCTATAGCGAAGCTTTCTTT. V gene TRBV5-1 combines with J gene TRBJ1-1; weak D call: TRBD1 (5 bases). Germline V gene lookup returns CDR1 SGHRS and CDR2 YFSETQ. This CDR3 spans 17 amino acids. V was cut by 3 bases and J by 8 bases, with 26 bases left in between.

This clonotype was detected ten times or more. The chain links TRBV5-1 to TRBJ2-1; 14 bases fit TRBD2. The CDR3 is 15 residues long. V was clipped by 4 bases and J by 8 bases; unmatched bases: 5. Germline CDR1 SGHRS, CDR2 YFSETQ. As DNA, the CDR3 is TGCGCCAGCAGCCCGACTAGCGGGAGGGCCCATGAGCAGTTCTTC. Translated, it gives CASSPTSGRAHEQFF.

This clonotype was found a few times. V is TRBV12-3 or TRBV12-4 and J is TRBJ2-6, with D possibly TRBD2 on 6 matching bases. This CDR3 contains 15 residues. V lost 3 bases and J 3 bases, leaving 9 bases between the germline ends. The CDR3 is CASSFSGDGANVLTF. The CDR3 bases are TGTGCCAGCAGTTTCTCGGGGGATGGGGCCAACGTCCTGACTTTC.

This clonotype was seen repeatedly, ten times or more. This chain connects TRBV5-1 to TRBJ1-2; D is unclear. CDR1 and CDR2 from the germline V gene are SGHRS and YFSETQ. This CDR3 spans 13 amino acids. The germline V and J ends were trimmed by 4 bases and 4 bases, with 11 bases remaining between them. The CDR3 protein is CASSPDRVYGYTF. The CDR3 nucleotides are TGCGCCAGCAGCCCCGACCGAGTCTATGGCTACACCTTC.

This clonotype was found many times. The V and J genes are TRBV20-1 and TRBJ2-5; D possibly matches TRBD1 or TRBD2 (5 bases each). V shed 3 bases and J shed 4 bases, with 12 bases lying between them. CDR3 size: 13 residues. From germline, CDR1 is DFQATT and CDR2 SNEGSKA (reference sequence). The CDR3 region is CSARVEGPETQYF. For the CDR3, the DNA is TGCAGTGCTAGGGTTGAGGGGCCAGAGACCCAGTACTTC.

The sample holds many counts of this clonotype. The V gene is TRBV7-9, the J gene TRBJ2-1; D may match TRBD1 or TRBD2 (5 bases each). Looked up from germline, CDR1 is SEHNR and CDR2 is FQNEAQ (reference sequence). This CDR3 has 16 residues. Trimming shortened V by 4 bases and J by 5 bases, and 18 bases separated the two germline ends. Written as DNA, the CDR3 is TGTGCCAGCAGCTCTGAGGGGCGGTCGGGTAACAATGAGCAGTTCTTC. This translates into CASSSEGRSGNNEQFF.

This clonotype was counted many times. The chain links TRBV20-1 to TRBJ1-2; 7 bases line up with TRBD1. The CDR3 is made up of 14 amino acids. The V segment lost 5 bases and the J segment 4 bases; nucleotides outside the gene matches: 10. CDR1 and CDR2 from the germline V gene are DFQATT and SNEGSKA (reference sequence). As DNA, the CDR3 is TGCAGTGCTCCGTCGACAGGGTCTTCCTATGGCTACACCTTC. Protein: CSAPSTGSSYGYTF.

This clonotype was found many times. The chain combines TRBV12-3 or TRBV12-4 with TRBJ2-3; TRBD1 matches 10 bases. V dropped 5 bases and J dropped 5; count of bases not matched to a gene: 4. This CDR3 comprises 14 residues. DNA of the CDR3: TGTGCCAGCAGTCAGGACAGGGGGAAAGATACGCAGTATTTT. As protein: CASSQDRGKDTQYF.